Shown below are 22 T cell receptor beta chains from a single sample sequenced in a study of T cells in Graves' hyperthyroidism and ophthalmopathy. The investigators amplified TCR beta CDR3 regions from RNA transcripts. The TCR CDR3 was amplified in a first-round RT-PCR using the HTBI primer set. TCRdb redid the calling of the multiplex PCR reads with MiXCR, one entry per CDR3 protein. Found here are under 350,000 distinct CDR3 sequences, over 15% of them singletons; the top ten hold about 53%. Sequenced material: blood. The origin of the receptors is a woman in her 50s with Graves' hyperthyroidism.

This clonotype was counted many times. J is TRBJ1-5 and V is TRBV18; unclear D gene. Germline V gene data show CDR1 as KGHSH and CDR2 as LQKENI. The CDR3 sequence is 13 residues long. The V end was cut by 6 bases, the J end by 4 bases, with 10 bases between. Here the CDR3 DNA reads TGTGCCAGCTCCATCGGTGAGAATCAGCCCCAGCATTTT. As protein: CASSIGENQPQHF. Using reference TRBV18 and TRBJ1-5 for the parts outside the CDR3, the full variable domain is NAGVMQNPRHLVRRRGQEARLRCSPMKGHSHVYWYRQLPEEGLKFMVYLQKENIIDESGMPKERFSAEFPKEGPSILRIQQVVRGDSAAYFCASSIGENQPQHFGDGTRLSIL.

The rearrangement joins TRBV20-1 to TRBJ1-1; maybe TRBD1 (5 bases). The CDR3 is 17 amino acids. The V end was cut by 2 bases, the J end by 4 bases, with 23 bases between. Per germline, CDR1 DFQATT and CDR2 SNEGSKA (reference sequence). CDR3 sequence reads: CSARPKWGGDGSTEAFF. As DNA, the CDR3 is TGCAGTGCTAGACCGAAGTGGGGGGGGGACGGGAGCACTGAAGCTTTCTTT.

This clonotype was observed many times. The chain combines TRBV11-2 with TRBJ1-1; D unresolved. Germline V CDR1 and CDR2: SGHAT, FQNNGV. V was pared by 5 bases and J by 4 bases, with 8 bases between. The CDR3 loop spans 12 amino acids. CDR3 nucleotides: TGTGCCAGCAGCCCGGCCGCCACTGAAGCTTTCTTT. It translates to CASSPAATEAFF.

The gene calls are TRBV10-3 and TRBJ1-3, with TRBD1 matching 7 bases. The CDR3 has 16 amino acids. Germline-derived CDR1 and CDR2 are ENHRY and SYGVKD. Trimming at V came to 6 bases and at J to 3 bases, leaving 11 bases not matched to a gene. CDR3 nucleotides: TGTGCCATCAGCAGACAGGGACCATCTCTTGGAAACACCATATATTTT. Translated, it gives CAISRQGPSLGNTIYF.

This CDR3 reads CAISDDRSNGELFF. CDR3 nucleotide sequence: TGTGCCATCAGTGATGACCGATCGAACGGGGAGCTGTTTTTT. J is TRBJ2-2 and V is TRBV10-3; D unresolved. The germline gives CDR1 ENHRY, CDR2 SYGVKD. The V gene lost 3 bases and the J gene lost 7 bases, with 12 bases spanning the gap. CDR3 length: 14 residues.

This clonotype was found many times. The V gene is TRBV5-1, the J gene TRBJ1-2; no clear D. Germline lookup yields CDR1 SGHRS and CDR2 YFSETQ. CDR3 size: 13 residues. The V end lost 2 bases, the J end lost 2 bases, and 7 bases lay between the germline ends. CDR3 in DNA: TGCGCCAGCAGCTTCACCAGCAACTATGGCTACACCTTC. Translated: CASSFTSNYGYTF.

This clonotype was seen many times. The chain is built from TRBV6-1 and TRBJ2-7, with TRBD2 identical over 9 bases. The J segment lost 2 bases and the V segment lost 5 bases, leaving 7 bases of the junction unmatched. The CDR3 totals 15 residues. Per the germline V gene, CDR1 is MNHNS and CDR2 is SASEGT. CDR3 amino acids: CASSYLTSGTYEQYF. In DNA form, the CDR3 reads TGTGCCAGCAGTTATTTGACTAGCGGAACCTACGAGCAGTACTTC.

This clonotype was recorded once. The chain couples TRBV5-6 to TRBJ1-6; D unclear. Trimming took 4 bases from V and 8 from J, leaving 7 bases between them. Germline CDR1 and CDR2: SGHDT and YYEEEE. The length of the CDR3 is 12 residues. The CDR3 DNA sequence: TGTGCCAGCAGCGTAAGGGATTCACCCCTCCACTTT. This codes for CASSVRDSPLHF.

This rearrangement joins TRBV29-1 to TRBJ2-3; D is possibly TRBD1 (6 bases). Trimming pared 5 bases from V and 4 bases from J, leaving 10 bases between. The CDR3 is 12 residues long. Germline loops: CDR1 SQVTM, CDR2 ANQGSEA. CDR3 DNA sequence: TGCAGCGTTCAGGGGAGTGCAGATACGCAGTATTTT. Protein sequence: CSVQGSADTQYF.

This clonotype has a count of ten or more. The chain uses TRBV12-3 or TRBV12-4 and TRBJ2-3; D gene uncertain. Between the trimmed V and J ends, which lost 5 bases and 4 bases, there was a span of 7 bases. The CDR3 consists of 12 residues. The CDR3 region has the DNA TGTGCCAGCAGTGTCAGACCAGATACGCAGTATTTT. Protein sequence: CASSVRPDTQYF.

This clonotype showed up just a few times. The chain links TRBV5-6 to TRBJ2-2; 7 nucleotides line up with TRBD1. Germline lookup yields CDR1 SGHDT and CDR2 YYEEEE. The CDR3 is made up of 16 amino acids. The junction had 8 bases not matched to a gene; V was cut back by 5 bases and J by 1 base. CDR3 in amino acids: CASSYDRARNTGELFF. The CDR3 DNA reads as TGTGCCAGCAGTTACGACAGGGCTAGGAACACCGGGGAGCTGTTTTTT.

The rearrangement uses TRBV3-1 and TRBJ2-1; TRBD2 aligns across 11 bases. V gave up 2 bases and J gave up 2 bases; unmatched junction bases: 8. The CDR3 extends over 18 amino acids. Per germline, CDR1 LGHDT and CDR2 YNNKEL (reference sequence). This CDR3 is CASSQSLAGGSPYNEQFF. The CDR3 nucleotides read TGTGCCAGCAGCCAAAGTCTAGCGGGAGGATCCCCCTACAATGAGCAGTTCTTC.

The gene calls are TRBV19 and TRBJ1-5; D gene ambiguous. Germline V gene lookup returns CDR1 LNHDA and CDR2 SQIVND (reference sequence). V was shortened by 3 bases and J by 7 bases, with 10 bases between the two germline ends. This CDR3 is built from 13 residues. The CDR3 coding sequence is TGTGCCAGTAGTATTTGGCGGGGACAGCCCCAGCATTTT. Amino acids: CASSIWRGQPQHF.

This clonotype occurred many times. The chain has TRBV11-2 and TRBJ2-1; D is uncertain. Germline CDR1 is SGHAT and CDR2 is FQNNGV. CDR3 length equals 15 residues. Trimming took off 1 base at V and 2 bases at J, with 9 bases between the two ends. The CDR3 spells CASSLGILPYNEQFF. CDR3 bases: TGTGCCAGCAGCTTAGGTATTTTACCCTACAATGAGCAGTTCTTC.

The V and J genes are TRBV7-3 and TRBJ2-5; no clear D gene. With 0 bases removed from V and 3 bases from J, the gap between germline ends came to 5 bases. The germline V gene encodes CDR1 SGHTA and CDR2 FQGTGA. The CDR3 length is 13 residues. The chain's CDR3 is CASSLTVEETQYF. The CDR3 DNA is TGTGCCAGCAGCTTAACGGTTGAAGAGACCCAGTACTTC.

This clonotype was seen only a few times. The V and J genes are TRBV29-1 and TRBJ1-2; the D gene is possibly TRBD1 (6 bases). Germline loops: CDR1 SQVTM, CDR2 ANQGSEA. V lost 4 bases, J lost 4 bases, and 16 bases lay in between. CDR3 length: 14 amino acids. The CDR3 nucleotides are TGCAGCGTTGCGAACTACAGGGAAGCCTATGGCTACACCTTC. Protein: CSVANYREAYGYTF.

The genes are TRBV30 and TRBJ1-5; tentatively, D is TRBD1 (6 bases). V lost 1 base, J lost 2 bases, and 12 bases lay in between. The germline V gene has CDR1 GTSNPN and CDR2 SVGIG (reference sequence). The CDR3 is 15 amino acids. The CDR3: CAWSEDSWGNQPQHF. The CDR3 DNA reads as TGTGCCTGGAGTGAGGACAGTTGGGGCAATCAGCCCCAGCATTTT.

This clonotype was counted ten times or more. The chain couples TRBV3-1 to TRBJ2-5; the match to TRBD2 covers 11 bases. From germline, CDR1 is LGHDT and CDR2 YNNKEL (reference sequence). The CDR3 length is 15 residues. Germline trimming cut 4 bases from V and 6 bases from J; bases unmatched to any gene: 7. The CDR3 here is CASSPNSGGAKTQYF. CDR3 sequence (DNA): TGTGCCAGCAGCCCCAATAGCGGGGGGGCGAAGACCCAGTACTTC.

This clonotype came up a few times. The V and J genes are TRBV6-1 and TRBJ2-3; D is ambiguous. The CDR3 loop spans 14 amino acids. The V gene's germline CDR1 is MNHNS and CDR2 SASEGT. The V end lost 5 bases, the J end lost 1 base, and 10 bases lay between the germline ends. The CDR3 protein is CASSLLPGTDTQYF. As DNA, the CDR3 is TGTGCCAGCAGTTTACTTCCCGGCACAGATACGCAGTATTTT.

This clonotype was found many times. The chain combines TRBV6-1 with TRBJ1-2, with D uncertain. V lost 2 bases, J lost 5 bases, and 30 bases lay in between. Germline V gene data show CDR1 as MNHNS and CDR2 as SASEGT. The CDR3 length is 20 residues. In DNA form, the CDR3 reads TGTGCCAGCAGTGAATTTCAGACGGGTCCCTCTTTCACGGCTCCTTATGGCTACACCTTC. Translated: CASSEFQTGPSFTAPYGYTF.

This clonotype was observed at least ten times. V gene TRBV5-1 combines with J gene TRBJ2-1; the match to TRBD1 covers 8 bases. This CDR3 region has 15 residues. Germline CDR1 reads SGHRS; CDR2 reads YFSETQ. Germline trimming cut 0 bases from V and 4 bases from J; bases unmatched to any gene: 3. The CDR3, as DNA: TGCGCCAGCAGCTTGGGGGGACAGGTGTACAATGAGCAGTTCTTC. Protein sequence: CASSLGGQVYNEQFF.

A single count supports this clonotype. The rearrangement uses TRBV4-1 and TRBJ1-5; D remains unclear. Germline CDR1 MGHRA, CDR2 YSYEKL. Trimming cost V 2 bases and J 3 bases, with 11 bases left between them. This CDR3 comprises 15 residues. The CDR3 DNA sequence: TGCGCCAGCAGCCAAAGGGCCACTAACAATCAGCCCCAGCATTTT. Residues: CASSQRATNNQPQHF.